This record covers a single TCR beta chain. This entry is derived from a study of blood T cell repertoires in COVID-19. Study context: COVID-19 samples, acute and convalescent, were from the United States, Italy and Spain.

Between the trimmed V and J ends, which lost 7 bases and 5 bases, there was a span of 15 bases. Looked up from germline, CDR1 is MNHEY and CDR2 is SVGAGI. The CDR3 has 14 amino acids. Using immunoSEQ multiplex PCR, the repertoire was profiled, and TCRdb retains in-frame clones only, with some absent. There are 90,000 to 100,000 clones in the sample; roughly 90% occur only once, and 1.7% lies in the top ten. The chain carries TRBV6-5 and TRBJ1-5, with TRBD1 as a possible D gene (5 bases). The receptor's source is a man older than 75 with acute or convalescent COVID-19. The sequenced sample consisted of peripheral blood. The CDR3 reads CASMVAGQHQPQHF. DNA for the CDR3: TGTGCCAGCATGGTGGCAGGGCAACATCAGCCCCAGCATTTT.